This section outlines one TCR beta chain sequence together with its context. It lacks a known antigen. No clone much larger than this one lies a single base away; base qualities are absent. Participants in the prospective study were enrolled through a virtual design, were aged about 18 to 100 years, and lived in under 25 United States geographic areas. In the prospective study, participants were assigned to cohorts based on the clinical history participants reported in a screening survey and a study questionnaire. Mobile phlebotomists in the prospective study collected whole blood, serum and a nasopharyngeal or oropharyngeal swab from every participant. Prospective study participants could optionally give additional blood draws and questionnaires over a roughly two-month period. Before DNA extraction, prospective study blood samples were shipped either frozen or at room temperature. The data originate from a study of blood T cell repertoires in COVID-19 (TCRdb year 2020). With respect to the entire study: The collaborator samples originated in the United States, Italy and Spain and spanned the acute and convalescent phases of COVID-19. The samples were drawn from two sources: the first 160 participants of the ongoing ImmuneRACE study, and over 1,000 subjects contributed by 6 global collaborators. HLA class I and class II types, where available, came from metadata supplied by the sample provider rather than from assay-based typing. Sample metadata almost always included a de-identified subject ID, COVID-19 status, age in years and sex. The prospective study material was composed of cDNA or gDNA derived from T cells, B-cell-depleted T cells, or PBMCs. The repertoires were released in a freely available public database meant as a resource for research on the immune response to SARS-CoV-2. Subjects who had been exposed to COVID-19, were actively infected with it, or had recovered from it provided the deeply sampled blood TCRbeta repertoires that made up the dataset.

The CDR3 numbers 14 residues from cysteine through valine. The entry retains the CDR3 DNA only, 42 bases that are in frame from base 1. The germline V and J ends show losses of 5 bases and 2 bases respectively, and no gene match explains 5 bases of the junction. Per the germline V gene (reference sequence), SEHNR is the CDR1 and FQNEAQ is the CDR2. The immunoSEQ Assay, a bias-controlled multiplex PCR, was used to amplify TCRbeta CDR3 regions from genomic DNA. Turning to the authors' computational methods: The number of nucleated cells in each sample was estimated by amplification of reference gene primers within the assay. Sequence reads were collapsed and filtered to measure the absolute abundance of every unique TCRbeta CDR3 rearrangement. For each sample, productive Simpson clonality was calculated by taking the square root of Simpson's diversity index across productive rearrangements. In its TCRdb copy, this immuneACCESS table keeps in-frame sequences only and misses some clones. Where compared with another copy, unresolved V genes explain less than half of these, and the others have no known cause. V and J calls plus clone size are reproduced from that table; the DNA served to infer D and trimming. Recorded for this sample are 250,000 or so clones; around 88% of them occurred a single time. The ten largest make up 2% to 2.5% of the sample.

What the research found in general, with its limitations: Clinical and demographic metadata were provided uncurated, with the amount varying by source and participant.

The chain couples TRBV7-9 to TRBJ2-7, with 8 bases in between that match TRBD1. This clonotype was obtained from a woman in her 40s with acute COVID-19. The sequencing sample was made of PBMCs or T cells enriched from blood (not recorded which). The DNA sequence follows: TGTGCCAGCAGCGATATACAGGGGGCCTACGAGCAGTACGTC. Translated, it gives CASSDIQGAYEQYV.